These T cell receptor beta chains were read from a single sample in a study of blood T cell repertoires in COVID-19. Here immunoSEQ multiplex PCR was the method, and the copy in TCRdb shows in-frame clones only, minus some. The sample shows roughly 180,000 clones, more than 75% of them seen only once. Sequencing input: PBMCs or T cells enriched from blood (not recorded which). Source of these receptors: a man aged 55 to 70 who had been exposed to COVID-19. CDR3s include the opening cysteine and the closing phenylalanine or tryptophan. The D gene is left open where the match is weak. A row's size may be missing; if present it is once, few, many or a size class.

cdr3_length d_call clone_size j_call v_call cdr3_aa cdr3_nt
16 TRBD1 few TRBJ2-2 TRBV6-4 CASSDSGQGNTGELFF TGTGCCAGCAGTGACTCAGGACAGGGGAACACCGGGGAGCTGTTTTTT
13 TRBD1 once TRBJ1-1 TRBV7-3 CASSLDRGDRAFF TGTGCCAGCAGCTTAGACAGGGGGGATAGAGCTTTCTTT
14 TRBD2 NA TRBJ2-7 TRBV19 CASRGGTSGYEQYF TGTGCCAGTAGAGGAGGGACTAGCGGCTACGAGCAGTACTTC
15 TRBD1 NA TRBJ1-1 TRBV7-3 CASRSDRGRNTEAFF TGTGCCAGCAGGTCTGACAGGGGGCGGAACACTGAAGCTTTCTTT
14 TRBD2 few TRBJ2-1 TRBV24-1 CATSVAGDYNEQFF TGTGCCACCAGTGTAGCGGGAGACTACAATGAGCAGTTCTTC
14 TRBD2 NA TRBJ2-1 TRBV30 CAWKTSGAYNEQFF TGTGCCTGGAAGACTAGCGGGGCTTACAATGAGCAGTTCTTC
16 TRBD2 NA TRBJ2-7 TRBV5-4 CASSLVSGAPAYEQYF TGTGCCAGCAGCTTGGTTAGCGGGGCTCCCGCCTACGAGCAGTACTTC
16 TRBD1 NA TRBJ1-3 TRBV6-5 CASSFTGENSGNTIYF TGTGCCAGCAGTTTCACAGGGGAAAACTCTGGAAACACCATATATTTT
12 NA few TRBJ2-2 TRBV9 CASSPSAGELFF TGTGCCAGCAGCCCCTCCGCCGGGGAGCTGTTTTTT
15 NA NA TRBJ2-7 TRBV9 CASSVEAGASYEQYF TGTGCCAGCAGCGTAGAGGCAGGGGCCTCCTACGAGCAGTACTTC
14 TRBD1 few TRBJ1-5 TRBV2 CASADRVSNQPQHF TGTGCCAGCGCGGACAGGGTCAGCAATCAGCCCCAGCATTTT
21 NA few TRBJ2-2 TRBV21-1 CASSKNPPGYSGRVDTGELFF TGTGCCAGCAGCAAAAATCCTCCGGGGTATAGCGGGAGGGTCGACACCGGGGAGCTGTTTTTT
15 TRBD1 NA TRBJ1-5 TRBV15 CATSRDPRGDQPQHF TGTGCCACCAGCAGAGATCCCAGGGGGGATCAGCCCCAGCATTTT
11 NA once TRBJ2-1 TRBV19 CASRDYNEQFF TGTGCCAGCCGAGATTACAATGAGCAGTTCTTC
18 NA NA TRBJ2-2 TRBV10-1 CASSESKKGGRNTGELFF TGCGCCAGCAGTGAGTCGAAAAAAGGTGGGAGGAACACCGGGGAGCTGTTTTTT
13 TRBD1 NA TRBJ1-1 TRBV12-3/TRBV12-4 CASSLGGGAEAFF TGTGCCAGCAGTTTAGGAGGGGGCGCGGAAGCTTTCTTT
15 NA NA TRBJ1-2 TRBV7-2 CASSSKGRGAYGYTF TGTGCCAGCAGCTCTAAGGGGCGGGGTGCCTATGGCTACACCTTC
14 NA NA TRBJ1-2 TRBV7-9 CASSSGGRGYGYTF TGTGCCAGCAGCTCGGGAGGCAGGGGCTATGGCTACACCTTC
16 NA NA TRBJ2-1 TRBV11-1 CASSHQGSNSYNEQFF TGTGCCAGCAGCCATCAGGGGAGCAACTCCTACAATGAGCAGTTCTTC
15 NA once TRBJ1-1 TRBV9 CASSPFTGLNTEAFF TGTGCCAGCAGCCCTTTCACAGGGCTGAACACTGAAGCTTTCTTT
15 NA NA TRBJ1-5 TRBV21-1 CASSARTGRDQPQHF TGTGCCAGCAGCGCTAGGACAGGGAGGGATCAGCCCCAGCATTTT
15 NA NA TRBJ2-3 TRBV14 CASSQLQRATDTQYF TGTGCCAGCAGCCAACTCCAGCGGGCAACAGATACGCAGTATTTT
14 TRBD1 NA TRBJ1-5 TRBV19 CASSLGTGRQPQHF TGTGCCAGTTCGTTAGGGACAGGGCGCCAGCCCCAGCATTTT
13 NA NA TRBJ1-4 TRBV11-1 CASSMDSDFQLFF TGTGCCAGCAGCATGGACAGCGATTTTCAGCTGTTTTTT